In this sample, the clone carrying this T cell receptor beta chain turned up many times. Its antigen remains unidentified. Inclusion characteristics of ophthalmopathy patients comprised a Clinical Activity Score of at least 3, a NOSPECS grade of at least 4, and duration under 3 months. The sample comes from a study of T cells in Graves' hyperthyroidism and ophthalmopathy. Across the whole study: Sampling of peripheral blood happened at initial diagnosis, prior to any treatment. Regarding the study as a whole: From stable hyperthyroidism, ophthalmopathy was set apart by a 13 V-J model. The model foresaw ophthalmopathy a median roughly 6.3 months prior to onset.

Unmatched junction bases numbered 7, after V lost 4 bases and J lost 0 bases. Germline V lookup: CDR1 MDHEN, CDR2 SYDVKM. This CDR3 has 17 amino acids. Using RNA transcripts as the source, TCR beta CDR3 regions were amplified. Primed by the HTBI set, a first-round RT-PCR was run on the TCR CDR3. TCRdb re-called the multiplex PCR reads with MiXCR, one entry per CDR3 protein. Of around 360,000 distinct CDR3 sequences in the sample, approximately 16% were seen once. V gene TRBV28 combines with J gene TRBJ2-7; 12 bases fit TRBD2. The source is a woman between 55 and 75 years old with Graves' ophthalmopathy. The sample comprised blood. In DNA form, the CDR3 reads TGTGCCAGCAGTTCCCCGGGACTAGCGGGTAGCTCCTACGAGCAGTACTTC. This gives the protein CASSSPGLAGSSYEQYF.